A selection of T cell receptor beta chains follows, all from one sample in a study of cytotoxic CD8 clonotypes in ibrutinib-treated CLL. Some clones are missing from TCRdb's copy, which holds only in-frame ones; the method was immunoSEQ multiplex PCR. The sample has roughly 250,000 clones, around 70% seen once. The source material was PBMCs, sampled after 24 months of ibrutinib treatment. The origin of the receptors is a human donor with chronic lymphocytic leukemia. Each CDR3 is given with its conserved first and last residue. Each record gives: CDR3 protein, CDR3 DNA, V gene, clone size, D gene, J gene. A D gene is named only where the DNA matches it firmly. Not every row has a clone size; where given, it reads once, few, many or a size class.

CDR3 protein: CASSLETGFLYGYTF; CDR3 DNA: TGCGCCAGCAGCCTGGAGACAGGCTTTCTCTATGGCTACACCTTC; V gene: TRBV5-1; clone size: once; D gene: -; J gene: TRBJ1-2
CDR3 protein: CASRPLRGYEQYF; CDR3 DNA: TGTGCCAGCAGACCCCTCAGGGGCTACGAGCAGTACTTC; V gene: TRBV27; clone size: -; D gene: -; J gene: TRBJ2-7
CDR3 protein: CASSHGLAEYNEQFF; CDR3 DNA: TGCGCCAGCAGCCATGGACTAGCGGAATACAATGAGCAGTTCTTC; V gene: TRBV4-3; clone size: -; D gene: TRBD2; J gene: TRBJ2-1
CDR3 protein: CASSLGSSYEQYF; CDR3 DNA: TGCGCCAGCAGCTTAGGTTCCTCCTACGAGCAGTACTTC; V gene: TRBV5-1; clone size: -; D gene: -; J gene: TRBJ2-7
CDR3 protein: CAWSQTGKNSNQPQHF; CDR3 DNA: TGTGCCTGGAGTCAGACAGGCAAAAATAGCAATCAGCCCCAGCATTTT; V gene: TRBV30; clone size: -; D gene: -; J gene: TRBJ1-5
CDR3 protein: CASSQGFVRTWSYEQYF; CDR3 DNA: TGTGCCAGCAGCCAAGGTTTTGTTAGGACTTGGAGCTACGAGCAGTACTTC; V gene: TRBV4-2; clone size: -; D gene: -; J gene: TRBJ2-7
CDR3 protein: CAVVGNRGTDTQYF; CDR3 DNA: TGTGCCGTAGTCGGCAACCGCGGCACAGATACGCAGTATTTT; V gene: TRBV30; clone size: -; D gene: -; J gene: TRBJ2-3
CDR3 protein: CASSLGTGGDYGYTF; CDR3 DNA: TGTGCCAGCAGCTTGGGGACAGGGGGCGACTATGGCTACACCTTC; V gene: TRBV5-6; clone size: -; D gene: TRBD1; J gene: TRBJ1-2
CDR3 protein: CASSYSHSNQPQHF; CDR3 DNA: TGTGCCAGCAGTTACTCTCATAGCAATCAGCCCCAGCATTTT; V gene: TRBV7-8; clone size: few; D gene: -; J gene: TRBJ1-5
CDR3 protein: CASKQGGGTEAFF; CDR3 DNA: TGTGCCAGCAAACAGGGGGGGGGCACTGAAGCTTTCTTT; V gene: TRBV6-6; clone size: -; D gene: TRBD1; J gene: TRBJ1-1
CDR3 protein: CASSQSAGPSTDTQYF; CDR3 DNA: TGCGCCAGCAGTCAATCTGCGGGTCCTAGCACAGATACGCAGTATTTT; V gene: TRBV23-1; clone size: -; D gene: -; J gene: TRBJ2-3
CDR3 protein: CASSYWLFAPYNEQFF; CDR3 DNA: TGTGCCAGCAGTTATTGGTTATTCGCCCCTTACAATGAGCAGTTCTTC; V gene: TRBV6-5; clone size: once; D gene: -; J gene: TRBJ2-1
CDR3 protein: CASSFQRDAASQYF; CDR3 DNA: TGCGCCAGCAGCTTCCAGCGGGACGCTGCAAGCCAGTACTTC; V gene: TRBV5-1; clone size: -; D gene: TRBD2; J gene: TRBJ2-5
CDR3 protein: CASSLGNSGLYNEQFF; CDR3 DNA: TGCGCCAGCAGCTTGGGTAATAGCGGGCTCTACAATGAGCAGTTCTTC; V gene: TRBV5-1; clone size: -; D gene: TRBD2; J gene: TRBJ2-1
CDR3 protein: CASSLDWGYTF; CDR3 DNA: TGTGCCAGCAGCTTAGATTGGGGCTACACCTTC; V gene: TRBV7-9; clone size: few; D gene: -; J gene: TRBJ1-2
CDR3 protein: CASSLSLGIYGYTF; CDR3 DNA: TGTGCCAGCAGCTTATCTCTGGGAATCTATGGCTACACCTTC; V gene: TRBV13; clone size: -; D gene: -; J gene: TRBJ1-2